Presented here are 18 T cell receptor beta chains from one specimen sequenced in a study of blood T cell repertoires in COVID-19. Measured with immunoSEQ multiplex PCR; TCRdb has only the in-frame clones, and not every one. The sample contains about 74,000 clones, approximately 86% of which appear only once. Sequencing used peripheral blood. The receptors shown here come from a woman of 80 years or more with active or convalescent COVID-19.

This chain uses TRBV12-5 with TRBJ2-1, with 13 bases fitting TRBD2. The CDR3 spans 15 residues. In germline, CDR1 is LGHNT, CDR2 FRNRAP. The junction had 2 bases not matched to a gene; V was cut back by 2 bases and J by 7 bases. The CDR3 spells CASGLTLAGGNEQFF. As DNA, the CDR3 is TGTGCTAGTGGTTTGACACTAGCGGGAGGGAATGAGCAGTTCTTC.

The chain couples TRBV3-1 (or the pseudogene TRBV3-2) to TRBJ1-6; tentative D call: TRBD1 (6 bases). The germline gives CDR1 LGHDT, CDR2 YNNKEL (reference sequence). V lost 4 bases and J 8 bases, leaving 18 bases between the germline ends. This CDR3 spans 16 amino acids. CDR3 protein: CASSRRGGARDSPLHF. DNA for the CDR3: TGTGCCAGCAGCCGCCGTGGGGGGGCGCGGGATTCACCCCTCCACTTT.

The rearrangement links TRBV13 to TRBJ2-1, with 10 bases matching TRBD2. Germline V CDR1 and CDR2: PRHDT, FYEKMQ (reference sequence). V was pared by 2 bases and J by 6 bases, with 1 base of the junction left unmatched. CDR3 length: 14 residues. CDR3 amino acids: CASSLSGGGNEQFF. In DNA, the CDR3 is TGTGCCAGCAGCTTAAGCGGGGGGGGCAATGAGCAGTTCTTC.

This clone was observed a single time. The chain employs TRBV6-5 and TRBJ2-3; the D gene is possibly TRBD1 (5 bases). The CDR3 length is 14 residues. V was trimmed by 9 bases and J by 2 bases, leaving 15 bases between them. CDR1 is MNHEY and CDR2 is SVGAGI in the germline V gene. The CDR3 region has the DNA TGTGCCAGTTGTCGATCAGGGAACACAGATACGCAGTATTTT. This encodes CASCRSGNTDTQYF.

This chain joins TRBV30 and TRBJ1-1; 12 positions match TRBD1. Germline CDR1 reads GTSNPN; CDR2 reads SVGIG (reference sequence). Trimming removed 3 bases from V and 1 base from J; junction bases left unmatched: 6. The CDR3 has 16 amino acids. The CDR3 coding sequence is TGTGCCTGGAGGAGGGGACAGGGGGCATGGAACACTGAAGCTTTCTTT. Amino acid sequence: CAWRRGQGAWNTEAFF.

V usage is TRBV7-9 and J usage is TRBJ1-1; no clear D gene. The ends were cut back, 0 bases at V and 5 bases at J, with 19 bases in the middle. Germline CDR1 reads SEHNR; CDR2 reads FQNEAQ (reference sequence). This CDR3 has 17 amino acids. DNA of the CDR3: TGTGCCAGCAGCTTAGCCGCTTCCGCGGGGTTAAGAACTGAAGCTTTCTTT. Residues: CASSLAASAGLRTEAFF.

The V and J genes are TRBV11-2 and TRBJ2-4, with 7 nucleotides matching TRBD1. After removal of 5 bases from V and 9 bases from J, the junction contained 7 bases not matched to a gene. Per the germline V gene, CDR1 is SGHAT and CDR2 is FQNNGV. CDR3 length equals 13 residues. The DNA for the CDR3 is TGTGCCAGCAGCGCCGGACAGGAGGCCATTCAGTACTTC. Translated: CASSAGQEAIQYF.

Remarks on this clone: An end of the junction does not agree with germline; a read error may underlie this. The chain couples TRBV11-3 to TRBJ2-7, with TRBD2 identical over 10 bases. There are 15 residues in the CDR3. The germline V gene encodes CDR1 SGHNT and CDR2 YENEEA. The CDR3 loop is CASSSTGGGSGRTKF. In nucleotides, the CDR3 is TGTGCCAGCAGCTCAACCGGGGGGGGTAGCGGGAGGACCAAATTC.

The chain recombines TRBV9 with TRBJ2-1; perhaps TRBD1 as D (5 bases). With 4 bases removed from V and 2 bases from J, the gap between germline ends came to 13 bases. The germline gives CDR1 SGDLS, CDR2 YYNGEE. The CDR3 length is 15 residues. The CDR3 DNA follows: TGTGCCAGCAGCCTCGACAGAGGAGCCTACAATGAGCAGTTCTTC. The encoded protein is CASSLDRGAYNEQFF.

The CDR3 region has the DNA TGTGCCACCAGCAGAGAGGCAGGGGGAAACACTGAAGCTTTCTTT. This encodes CATSREAGGNTEAFF. The rearrangement joins TRBV15 to TRBJ1-1; TRBD1 matches 7 bases. This CDR3 contains 15 residues. Looked up from germline, CDR1 is LNHNV and CDR2 is YYDKDF (reference sequence). The V gene end was trimmed by 0 bases and the J gene end by 2 bases; junction bases not matched to a gene: 3.

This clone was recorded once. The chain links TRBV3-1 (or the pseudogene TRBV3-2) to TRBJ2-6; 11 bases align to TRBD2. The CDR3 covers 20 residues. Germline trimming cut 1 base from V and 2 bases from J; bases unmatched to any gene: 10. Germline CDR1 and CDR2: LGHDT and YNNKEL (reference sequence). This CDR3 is CASSQAPPLAGVAGANVLTF. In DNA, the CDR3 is TGTGCCAGCAGCCAAGCTCCTCCACTAGCGGGAGTCGCTGGGGCCAACGTCCTGACTTTC.

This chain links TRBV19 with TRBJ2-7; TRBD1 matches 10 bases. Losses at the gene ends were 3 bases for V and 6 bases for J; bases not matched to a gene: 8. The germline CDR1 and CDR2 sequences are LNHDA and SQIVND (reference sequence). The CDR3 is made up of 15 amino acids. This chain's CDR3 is CASSIGGQGTAEQYF. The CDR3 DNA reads TGTGCCAGTAGTATTGGGGGACAGGGGACCGCCGAGCAGTACTTC.

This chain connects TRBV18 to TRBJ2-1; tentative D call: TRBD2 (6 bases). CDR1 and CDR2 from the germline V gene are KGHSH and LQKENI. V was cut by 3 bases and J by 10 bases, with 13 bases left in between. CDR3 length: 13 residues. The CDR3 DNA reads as TGTGCCAGCTCACCCCCTAGCGTCGGAGAGCAGTTCTTC. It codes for CASSPPSVGEQFF.

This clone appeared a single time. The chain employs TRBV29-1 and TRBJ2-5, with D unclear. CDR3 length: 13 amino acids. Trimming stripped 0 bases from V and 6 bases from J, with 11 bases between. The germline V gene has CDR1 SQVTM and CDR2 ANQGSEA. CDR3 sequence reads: CSVEDWASKTQYF. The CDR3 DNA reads TGCAGCGTTGAAGATTGGGCCTCAAAGACCCAGTACTTC.

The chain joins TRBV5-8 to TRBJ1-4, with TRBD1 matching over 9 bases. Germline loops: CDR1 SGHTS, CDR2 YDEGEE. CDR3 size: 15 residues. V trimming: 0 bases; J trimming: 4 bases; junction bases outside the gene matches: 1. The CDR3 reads CASSLGQGDNEKLFF. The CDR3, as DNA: TGTGCCAGCAGCTTGGGACAGGGGGATAATGAAAAACTGTTTTTT.

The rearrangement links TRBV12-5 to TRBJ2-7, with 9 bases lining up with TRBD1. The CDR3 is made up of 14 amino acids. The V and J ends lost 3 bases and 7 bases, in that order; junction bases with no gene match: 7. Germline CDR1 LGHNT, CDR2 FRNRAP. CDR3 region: CASGFGTGLREQYF. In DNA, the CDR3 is TGTGCTAGTGGTTTCGGGACAGGGTTAAGGGAGCAGTACTTC.

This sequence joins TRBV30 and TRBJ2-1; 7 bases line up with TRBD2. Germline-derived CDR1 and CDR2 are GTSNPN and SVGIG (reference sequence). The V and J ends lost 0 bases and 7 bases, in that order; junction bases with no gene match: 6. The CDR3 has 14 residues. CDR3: CAWSVGGSRNEQFF. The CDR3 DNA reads TGTGCCTGGAGTGTAGGCGGGAGCCGGAATGAGCAGTTCTTC.

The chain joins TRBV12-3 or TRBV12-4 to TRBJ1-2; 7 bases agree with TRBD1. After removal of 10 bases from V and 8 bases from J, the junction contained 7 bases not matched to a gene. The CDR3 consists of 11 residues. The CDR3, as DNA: TGTGCCAACAGGGGCCGGGGAGGCTACACCTTC. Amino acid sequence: CANRGRGGYTF.